This T cell receptor beta chain derives from a study of cytomegalovirus exposure and HLA in healthy donors. Study-wide points: In a later analysis, across HLA loci, associated TCR counts were highest for DRB1, lowest for HLA-C. It was likely that a cluster of highly shared sequence variants was a sequencing artifact. The study labeled fewer than 200 TCR beta chains cytomegalovirus-associated. Later analysis demonstrated an association between a missense DCLRE1C variant and TCR beta V- and J-gene trimming.

The PCR made use of 60 Vbeta and 13 Jbeta primers. Profiled with immunoSEQ multiplex PCR; TCRdb holds only in-frame clones, not every one. The sample gives a few hundred thousand clones, about 86% of which show up once; 8% is in the top ten. This CDR3 is built from 12 residues. Per germline, CDR1 MGHRA and CDR2 YSYEKL. Trimming at V came to 1 base and at J to 8 bases, leaving 1 base not matched to a gene. This clone was counted once. No antigen is known for it. The sample consisted of PBMCs. V and J are TRBV4-1 and TRBJ1-2; 7 bases are a match to TRBD1. The receptor's source is an older woman in good health and CMV-seropositive. For the CDR3, the DNA is TGCGCCAGCAGCCAAGGACAGGGAGGCTACACCTTC. This gives the protein CASSQGQGGYTF.